The 31 T cell receptor beta chains below come from one sample, sequenced in a study of OX40 agonist ivuxolimab in advanced cancers. The method was immunoSEQ multiplex PCR; TCRdb's version includes in-frame clones alone and lacks a portion of them. The sample has approximately 29,000 clones; approximately 81% are singletons. The sample was CD4+ or CD8+ T cells sorted from blood, taken in a trial of the OX40 agonist ivuxolimab. These TCRs come from an adult with an advanced solid tumor such as melanoma, head and neck, liver or kidney cancer.

The chain combines TRBV5-1 with TRBJ1-1; TRBD1 might be the D (5 bases). Germline V gene lookup returns CDR1 SGHRS and CDR2 YFSETQ. The germline V and J ends were trimmed by 4 bases and 0 bases, with 16 bases remaining between them. The CDR3 extends over 16 amino acids. This chain's CDR3 is CASSDRAHNMNTEAFF. CDR3 DNA: TGCGCCAGCAGCGACAGAGCCCACAATATGAACACTGAAGCTTTCTTT. Full variable domain (rest looked up from reference TRBV5-1 and TRBJ1-1): KAGVTQTPRYLIKTRGQQVTLSCSPISGHRSVSWYQQTPGQGLQFLFEYFSETQRNKGNFPGRFSGRQFSNSRSEMNVSTLELGDSALYLCASSDRAHNMNTEAFFGQGTRLTVV.

This clone appeared a few times. The CDR3 spells CAWSEDSNQPQHF. CDR3 bases: TGTGCCTGGAGTGAGGATAGCAATCAGCCCCAGCATTTT. The V and J genes are TRBV30 and TRBJ1-5; no clear D gene. Germline V lookup: CDR1 GTSNPN, CDR2 SVGIG (reference sequence). The CDR3 runs 13 residues. Trimming stripped 1 base from V and 0 bases from J, with 4 bases between.

The chain combines TRBV6-6 with TRBJ2-1, with 8 bases matching TRBD2. Trimming removed 11 bases from V and 1 base from J; junction bases left unmatched: 10. The CDR3 loop spans 15 amino acids. Germline assignment: CDR1 MNHNY and CDR2 SVGAGI (reference sequence). The CDR3 region is CASTPGGESYNEQFF. The CDR3 DNA is TGTGCCTCTACCCCGGGGGGGGAATCCTACAATGAGCAGTTCTTC.

This clone turned up a few times. The chain joins TRBV7-6 to TRBJ1-1; D perhaps matches TRBD1 (6 bases). Per the germline V gene, CDR1 is SGHVS and CDR2 is FNYEAQ. This CDR3 comprises 16 residues. V was clipped by 1 base and J by 3 bases, with 15 bases between them. The CDR3 DNA reads TGTGCCAGCAGCTTAGGCCACAACAGGGTGCACACTGAAGCTTTCTTT. Its protein product is CASSLGHNRVHTEAFF. Full variable domain (rest looked up from reference TRBV7-6 and TRBJ1-1): GAGVSQSPRYKVTKRGQDVALRCDPISGHVSLYWYRQALGQGPEFLTYFNYEAQQDKSGLPNDRFSAERPEGSISTLTIQRTEQRDSAMYRCASSLGHNRVHTEAFFGQGTRLTVV.

This chain connects TRBV15 to TRBJ1-1; a possible D gene is TRBD1 (6 bases). CDR3 length equals 16 residues. Looked up from germline, CDR1 is LNHNV and CDR2 is YYDKDF (reference sequence). Trimming stripped 3 bases from V and 0 bases from J, with 14 bases between. The CDR3 nucleotides are TGTGCCACCAGCAGTCGACAGGCGATAATGAACACTGAAGCTTTCTTT. This encodes CATSSRQAIMNTEAFF.

This clone came up once. The chain employs TRBV14 and TRBJ2-1; D is unclear. The CDR3 covers 18 residues. V was cut by 0 bases and J by 7 bases, with 22 bases left in between. Germline lookup yields CDR1 SGHDN and CDR2 FVKESK. The CDR3 nucleotides are TGTGCCAGCAGCCAAGATCGCAAATCGGGCTACTTACTGAATGAGCAGTTCTTC. Its protein is CASSQDRKSGYLLNEQFF.

The chain joins TRBV5-1 to TRBJ2-2; TRBD2 agrees at 11 bases. Germline-derived CDR1 and CDR2 are SGHRS and YFSETQ. CDR3 length equals 16 residues. The V gene end was trimmed by 4 bases and the J gene end by 5 bases; junction bases not matched to a gene: 7. For the CDR3, the DNA is TGCGCCAGCAGCCCTCTAGCGGGGGGTGGAACCGGGGAGCTGTTTTTT. Its protein product is CASSPLAGGGTGELFF.

The chain is built from TRBV5-5 and TRBJ1-2; D not certain. The CDR3 runs 13 residues. CDR1 and CDR2 (germline): SGHKS, YYEKEE (reference sequence). Trimming cost V 1 base and J 7 bases, with 11 bases left between them. CDR3 residues: CASSLSGEPGYTF. CDR3 nucleotide sequence: TGTGCCAGCAGCTTGTCCGGGGAGCCTGGCTACACCTTC. Combining the CDR3 with reference TRBV5-5 and TRBJ1-2 gives the whole variable domain DAGVTQSPTHLIKTRGQQVTLRCSPISGHKSVSWYQQVLGQGPQFIFQYYEKEERGRGNFPDRFSARQFPNYSSELNVNALLLGDSALYLCASSLSGEPGYTFGSGTRLTVV.

This rearrangement joins TRBV10-3 to TRBJ1-1, with TRBD1 matching over 10 bases. J was trimmed by 11 bases and V by 2 bases; bases with no gene match: 11. The CDR3 has 15 residues. Germline CDR1 reads ENHRY; CDR2 reads SYGVKD. Here the CDR3 reads CAISEGDRGAGRAFF. The CDR3 DNA reads TGTGCCATCAGTGAGGGGGACAGGGGTGCGGGTCGGGCTTTCTTT.

V gene TRBV5-1 combines with J gene TRBJ2-1; 7 nucleotides line up with TRBD1. The germline CDR1 and CDR2 sequences are SGHRS and YFSETQ. The CDR3 is 16 residues long. The V segment lost 2 bases and the J segment 4 bases; nucleotides outside the gene matches: 9. The CDR3 nucleotides are TGCGCCAGCAGCTTACAGGGGCCCGTCATATACAATGAGCAGTTCTTC. Translating it yields CASSLQGPVIYNEQFF. Full variable domain (outside the CDR3, taken from reference TRBV5-1 and TRBJ2-1): KAGVTQTPRYLIKTRGQQVTLSCSPISGHRSVSWYQQTPGQGLQFLFEYFSETQRNKGNFPGRFSGRQFSNSRSEMNVSTLELGDSALYLCASSLQGPVIYNEQFFGPGTRLTVL.

The chain uses TRBV5-1 and TRBJ1-6, with a tentative D call TRBD1 (6 bases). The germline V gene encodes CDR1 SGHRS and CDR2 YFSETQ. Trimming cost V 3 bases and J 6 bases, with 10 bases left between them. The CDR3 is 14 residues long. CDR3 bases: TGCGCCAGCAGCTCCGGGACACTTAATTCACCCCTCCACTTT. Residues: CASSSGTLNSPLHF.

The V call is TRBV21-1, the J call TRBJ2-2; TRBD2 reflects the table's D call only, with no check against the DNA. TRBV21-1 is given as a pseudogene. The CDR3 runs 16 residues. The CDR3 sequence: CASSKDPRLAVGELFF. The CDR3 DNA reads TGTGCCAGCAGCAAGGATCCGCGACTAGCGGTCGGGGAGCTGTTTTTT.

This clone counts as medium-sized. The chain couples TRBV30 to TRBJ1-1, with 11 nucleotides matching TRBD1. The CDR3 runs to 14 residues. Germline loops: CDR1 GTSNPN, CDR2 SVGIG (reference sequence). CDR3 loop: CSYGTGGLNTEAFF. In DNA, the CDR3 is TGTTCATACGGGACAGGGGGTTTGAACACTGAAGCTTTCTTT.

CDR3 amino acids: CASSYLQGALGIGYTF. The CDR3, as DNA: TGTGCCAGCAGCTACCTACAGGGGGCATTAGGGATAGGCTACACCTTC. The V and J genes are TRBV28 and TRBJ1-2; the match to TRBD1 covers 9 bases. The CDR3 is 16 residues long. Germline CDR1 is MDHEN and CDR2 is SYDVKM. V shed 6 bases and J 8 bases; nucleotides not matched to a gene: 16.

J is TRBJ1-2 and V is TRBV9; TRBD1 matches at 9 bases. J was trimmed by 8 bases and V by 4 bases; bases with no gene match: 6. The germline V gene encodes CDR1 SGDLS and CDR2 YYNGEE. CDR3 length equals 13 residues. The CDR3 sequence: CASSPGQGKGYTF. In DNA form, the CDR3 reads TGTGCCAGCAGCCCAGGACAGGGGAAGGGCTACACCTTC.

J is TRBJ1-4 and V is TRBV5-1; 10 positions match TRBD1. CDR1 is SGHRS and CDR2 is YFSETQ in the germline V gene. This CDR3 spans 14 amino acids. After removal of 3 bases from V and 5 bases from J, the junction contained 1 base not matched to a gene. The CDR3: CASSSGQGNEKLFF. CDR3 in DNA: TGCGCCAGCAGCTCGGGACAGGGGAATGAAAAACTGTTTTTT.

J is TRBJ2-7 and V is TRBV11-2, with a weak D call TRBD1 (6 bases). CDR3 length: 13 amino acids. Trimming cost V 3 bases and J 3 bases, with 9 bases left between them. Germline CDR1 reads SGHAT; CDR2 reads FQNNGV. CDR3 loop: CASSFGQLYEQYF. CDR3 nucleotides: TGTGCCAGCAGCTTCGGACAGCTCTACGAGCAGTACTTC.

V gene TRBV2 combines with J gene TRBJ1-1, with TRBD1 as a possible D gene (5 bases). Germline V CDR1 and CDR2: SNHLY, FYNNEI. The CDR3 covers 14 residues. The V end was cut by 6 bases, the J end by 0 bases, with 11 bases between. The CDR3 region is CASRKQAMNTEAFF. The CDR3 region has the DNA TGTGCCAGCAGGAAACAGGCCATGAACACTGAAGCTTTCTTT.

The chain has TRBV4-2 and TRBJ1-6; no reliable D call. This CDR3 region has 14 residues. Per germline, CDR1 LGHNA and CDR2 YNFKEQ. The V gene lost 4 bases and the J gene lost 12 bases, with 16 bases spanning the gap. The CDR3 here is CASSLEMTDRPLHF. The CDR3 nucleotides are TGTGCCAGCAGCCTCGAGATGACTGACCGACCCCTCCACTTT.

The chain combines TRBV10-2 with TRBJ1-1; D uncertain. Trimming took off 5 bases at V and 2 bases at J, with 3 bases between the two ends. The CDR3 consists of 11 residues. Per germline, CDR1 WSHSY and CDR2 SAAADI. The CDR3 reads CASSFNTEAFF. The DNA of the CDR3 is TGCGCCAGCAGTTTCAACACTGAAGCTTTCTTT.

The chain joins TRBV7-6 to TRBJ2-7, with TRBD1 matching over 8 bases. The CDR3 sequence is 14 residues long. From germline, CDR1 is SGHVS and CDR2 FNYEAQ. With V trimmed by 1 base and J by 2 bases, 1 base remained unmatched. CDR3 sequence: CASSLGTGTYEQYF. The CDR3 DNA follows: TGTGCCAGCAGCTTAGGGACAGGGACCTACGAGCAGTACTTC.

V gene TRBV2 combines with J gene TRBJ1-5, with a weak D call TRBD1 (6 bases). This CDR3 comprises 14 residues. Germline CDR1 is SNHLY and CDR2 is FYNNEI. Trimming took 7 bases from V and 2 from J, leaving 12 bases between them. CDR3 in amino acids: CASKLSGGNQPQHF. CDR3 bases: TGTGCCAGCAAACTGTCAGGGGGCAATCAGCCCCAGCATTTT. Complete variable domain (other parts from reference TRBV2 and TRBJ1-5): EPEVTQTPSHQVTQMGQEVILRCVPISNHLYFYWYRQILGQKVEFLVSFYNNEISEKSEIFDDQFSVERPDGSNFTLKIRSTKLEDSAMYFCASKLSGGNQPQHFGDGTRLSIL.

The chain has TRBV13 and TRBJ1-6; D possibly corresponds to TRBD1 (6 bases). Trimming cost V 5 bases and J 10 bases, with 21 bases left between them. CDR1 is PRHDT, CDR2 FYEKMQ, per germline (reference sequence). The CDR3 spans 16 residues. The CDR3 bases are TGTGCCAGCAGCCTCAAAGGGGGGGGCGCTGGATCACCCCTCCACTTT. The encoded protein is CASSLKGGGAGSPLHF.

This clone was counted only a few times. This chain uses TRBV4-2 with TRBJ1-1; TRBD1 matches at 7 bases. Trimming removed 6 bases from V and 1 base from J; junction bases left unmatched: 5. CDR1 and CDR2 (germline): LGHNA, YNFKEQ. The CDR3 is 14 residues long. The CDR3 nucleotides are TGTGCCAGCAGATGGTGGACAGGGAACACTGAAGCTTTCTTT. It translates to CASRWWTGNTEAFF.

This chain links TRBV6-1 with TRBJ2-7; D remains unclear. Trimming pared 6 bases from V and 7 bases from J, leaving 22 bases between. The CDR3 consists of 15 residues. Germline-derived CDR1 and CDR2 are MNHNS and SASEGT. The CDR3 DNA follows: TGTGCCAGCAGCCTTCAGACCGGGTCCCCAGTGGAGCAGTACTTC. Encoded protein: CASSLQTGSPVEQYF.

This clone was seen a few times. The chain uses TRBV11-2 and TRBJ1-3; D gene ambiguous. The germline V and J ends were trimmed by 4 bases and 0 bases, with 10 bases remaining between them. Germline assignment: CDR1 SGHAT and CDR2 FQNNGV. This CDR3 spans 15 amino acids. The DNA of the CDR3 is TGTGCCAGCAGCTCCTGGAAAGGCTCTGGAAACACCATATATTTT. Translated, it gives CASSSWKGSGNTIYF.

Only a few counts were recorded for this clone. The CDR3 DNA reads TGCGCCAGCAGCTTGGGCAGTTATAGCAATCAGCCCCAGCATTTT. Amino acids: CASSLGSYSNQPQHF. The chain is built from TRBV5-1 and TRBJ1-5; D is undetermined. Trimming took off 0 bases at V and 0 bases at J, with 7 bases between the two ends. Germline V gene data show CDR1 as SGHRS and CDR2 as YFSETQ. CDR3 length equals 15 residues.

This clone was seen a few times. V and J are TRBV14 and TRBJ1-6; 7 bases agree with TRBD1. Germline CDR1 reads SGHDN; CDR2 reads FVKESK. Unmatched junction bases numbered 6, after V lost 3 bases and J lost 10 bases. This CDR3 is built from 14 residues. DNA of the CDR3: TGTGCCAGCAGCCAGCCAGGGGGTGGCTCACCCCTCCACTTT. Its protein product is CASSQPGGGSPLHF.

This clone has a single count. The V gene is TRBV10-3, the J gene TRBJ1-5; D possibly corresponds to TRBD1 (5 bases). There are 16 residues in the CDR3. The germline gives CDR1 ENHRY, CDR2 SYGVKD. Trimming took off 0 bases at V and 0 bases at J, with 9 bases between the two ends. The DNA for the CDR3 is TGTGCCATCAGTGAGTCGGGGGGGAATAGCAATCAGCCCCAGCATTTT. It encodes CAISESGGNSNQPQHF.

The chain joins TRBV30 to TRBJ1-2; D not certain. Germline loops: CDR1 GTSNPN, CDR2 SVGIG (reference sequence). Trimming cost V 0 bases and J 5 bases, with 7 bases left between them. This CDR3 has 12 amino acids. The CDR3 DNA sequence: TGTGCCTGGAGTGTAAAAGTATATGGCTACACCTTC. It specifies CAWSVKVYGYTF.

The chain has TRBV7-9 and TRBJ2-7; D is unclear. The germline gives CDR1 SEHNR, CDR2 FQNEAQ (reference sequence). V was pared by 4 bases and J by 5 bases, with 18 bases between. The CDR3 runs to 15 residues. The CDR3 DNA reads TGTGCCAGCAGCTATGGGAACATCCGAGACCACGAGCAGTACTTC. It is translated as CASSYGNIRDHEQYF.